This T cell receptor beta chain is from a study of T cell changes during pregnancy in multiple sclerosis. Profiled with immunoSEQ multiplex PCR; TCRdb holds only in-frame clones, not every one. The data hold roughly 93,000 clones, with 90% to 95% observed a single time. The sequence came from a female donor in good health, enrolled as a control in a pregnancy study. The sample here was peripheral blood, taken after pregnancy.

CDR3 protein: CSVARPRQVSNYGYTF. In nucleotides, the CDR3 is TGCAGCGTTGCACGACCCCGACAGGTTTCCAACTATGGCTACACCTTC. The J gene is TRBJ1-2, the V gene TRBV29-1; D is possibly TRBD1 (6 bases). Germline V gene data show CDR1 as SQVTM and CDR2 as ANQGSEA. The CDR3 loop spans 16 amino acids. V lost 4 bases to trimming and J lost 2 bases, with 20 bases between them. The complete variable domain, with remaining parts taken from reference TRBV29-1 and TRBJ1-2, reads SAVISQKPSRDICQRGTSLTIQCQVDSQVTMMFWYRQQPGQSLTLIATANQGSEATYESGFVIDKFPISRPNLTFSTLTVSNMSPEDSSIYLCSVARPRQVSNYGYTFGSGTRLTVV.